One sample yielded the 15 T cell receptor beta chains listed below, sequenced in a study of T cell responses to AZD1222 COVID-19 vaccine. Data came from immunoSEQ multiplex PCR; TCRdb stores just in-frame clones and leaves some out. The data contain roughly 110,000 clones, 80% to 95% of them seen just once; the ten biggest clones take up roughly 6.2%. Here the sequenced sample was peripheral blood, taken 28 days after the second AZD1222 dose. These receptors all come from an adult who received the AZD1222 COVID-19 vaccine.

The chain has TRBV4-3 and TRBJ1-4, with 9 bases lining up with TRBD1. The CDR3 is 19 amino acids. Germline CDR1 and CDR2: LGHNA and YSLEER. With V trimmed by 1 base and J by 0 bases, 9 bases remained unmatched. CDR3 bases: TGCGCCAGCAGCCAAGTGTTACAGGGGGCTGTCGCAACTAATGAAAAACTGTTTTTT. Its translation: CASSQVLQGAVATNEKLFF.

This clone was counted a few times. The chain couples TRBV19 to TRBJ2-1, with 12 positions matching TRBD2. Per the germline V gene, CDR1 is LNHDA and CDR2 is SQIVND (reference sequence). The CDR3 runs to 15 residues. V was clipped by 4 bases and J by 4 bases; unmatched bases: 2. The CDR3 sequence: CASSTLAGGYNEQFF. The CDR3 nucleotides are TGTGCCAGTAGTACACTAGCGGGAGGTTACAATGAGCAGTTCTTC.

This clone showed up just a few times. The chain is built from TRBV19 and TRBJ2-2; maybe TRBD1 (6 bases). The CDR3 is 13 amino acids. Trimming left V 4 bases short and J 5 bases short, with 8 bases between. Germline values: CDR1 LNHDA, CDR2 SQIVND (reference sequence). The CDR3 DNA is TGTGCCAGTAGTACTACAGGGACCGGGGAGCTGTTTTTT. Translated: CASSTTGTGELFF.

The chain recombines TRBV4-1 with TRBJ2-7; TRBD1 or TRBD2 may be the D gene (5 bases each). Germline V gene sequence: CDR1 MGHRA, CDR2 YSYEKL. V gave up 4 bases and J gave up 2 bases, with 27 bases separating them. The CDR3 is made up of 19 amino acids. CDR3 DNA: TGCGCCAGCAGCCCGACGGGATTCTCAATCAAGGGGATACCCTACGAGCAGTACTTC. Translation: CASSPTGFSIKGIPYEQYF.

This chain joins TRBV10-1 and TRBJ1-4; no firm D call. V lost 6 bases and J 0 bases, leaving 11 bases between the germline ends. Germline CDR1 and CDR2: WNHNN and SYGVQD (reference sequence). The CDR3 consists of 15 residues. CDR3 sequence (DNA): TGCGCCAGCAGCGAAGGAACTGCAACTAATGAAAAACTGTTTTTT. Translated, it gives CASSEGTATNEKLFF.

The CDR3 DNA reads as TGTGCCAGCAGTATAACAGGGGGGGATCAGCCCCAGCATTTT. The encoded protein is CASSITGGDQPQHF. The chain joins TRBV27 to TRBJ1-5; 8 nucleotides match TRBD1. The CDR3 spans 14 residues. Germline V gives CDR1 MNHEY, CDR2 SMNVEV (reference sequence). The trim removed 5 bases at V and 5 bases at J, leaving 5 bases unmatched.

The rearrangement links TRBV7-2 to TRBJ1-2; TRBD1 might be the D (6 bases). Germline loops: CDR1 SGHTA, CDR2 FQGNSA. The V and J ends lost 5 bases and 4 bases respectively, with 17 bases between them. This CDR3 region has 15 residues. The CDR3 DNA reads as TGTGCCAGCAGCCCCCCGGGTGGAGGGGGCTATGGCTACACCTTC. The encoded protein is CASSPPGGGGYGYTF.

This chain links TRBV11-2 with TRBJ2-1; possibly TRBD2 for D (7 bases). In germline, CDR1 is SGHAT, CDR2 FQNNGV. The CDR3 has 12 amino acids. V was pared by 10 bases and J by 7 bases, with 14 bases between. As DNA, the CDR3 is TGTGCCACGGGGCGGGGGCGGAATGAGCAGTTCTTC. It yields the protein CATGRGRNEQFF.

This clone was found a few times. The gene calls are TRBV6-5 and TRBJ1-2; 11 bases fit TRBD1. Germline lookup yields CDR1 MNHEY and CDR2 SVGAGI. The CDR3 is 14 residues long. J lost 4 bases, V lost 7 bases, and 5 bases had no gene match. For the CDR3, the DNA is TGTGCCAGCACCCCGGGACAGGGGGGCTATGGCTACACCTTC. Translation gives CASTPGQGGYGYTF.

The chain joins TRBV19 to TRBJ1-5; the D gene is possibly TRBD1 (5 bases). The V end lost 5 bases, the J end lost 0 bases, and 11 bases lay between the germline ends. This CDR3 contains 15 residues. Germline values: CDR1 LNHDA, CDR2 SQIVND (reference sequence). The DNA of the CDR3 is TGTGCCAGTAGTGTGACAGAGTATAGCAATCAGCCCCAGCATTTT. It codes for CASSVTEYSNQPQHF.

The chain joins TRBV16 to TRBJ2-7, with D perhaps being TRBD1 or TRBD2 (5 bases each). V was clipped by 4 bases and J by 4 bases, with 5 bases between them. The germline CDR1 and CDR2 sequences are KGHSY and FQNENV. The CDR3 is 11 amino acids. DNA of the CDR3: TGTGCCAGCAGCCGGGGGTACGAGCAGTACTTC. Protein sequence: CASSRGYEQYF.

V gene TRBV29-1 combines with J gene TRBJ2-3; D remains ambiguous. The germline CDR1 and CDR2 sequences are SQVTM and ANQGSEA. The germline V and J ends were trimmed by 3 bases and 0 bases, with 10 bases remaining between them. The CDR3 contains 14 residues. The DNA for the CDR3 is TGCAGCGTTGATAGTGAAACTAGCACAGATACGCAGTATTTT. The encoded protein is CSVDSETSTDTQYF.

This sequence joins TRBV9 and TRBJ2-5, with D possibly being TRBD1 (5 bases). V was clipped by 4 bases and J by 5 bases, with 18 bases between them. This CDR3 is built from 15 residues. Germline V CDR1 and CDR2: SGDLS, YYNGEE. CDR3 residues: CASSTSTATFETQYF. The CDR3 DNA follows: TGTGCCAGCAGCACCTCGACAGCCACCTTCGAGACCCAGTACTTC.

CDR3 coding DNA: TGCGCCAGCAGCCAAGGACTAGCGGGAGGTCCCAGCTCCTACAATGAGCAGTTCTTC. Protein: CASSQGLAGGPSSYNEQFF. This chain joins TRBV4-1 and TRBJ2-1; 13 bases are shared with TRBD2. Germline V gives CDR1 MGHRA, CDR2 YSYEKL. The CDR3 contains 19 residues. V trimming: 1 base; J trimming: 0 bases; junction bases outside the gene matches: 6.

The chain employs TRBV19 and TRBJ1-1; no reliable D call. The CDR3 is 13 residues long. Looked up from germline, CDR1 is LNHDA and CDR2 is SQIVND (reference sequence). The germline V and J ends were trimmed by 3 bases and 4 bases, with 9 bases remaining between them. CDR3 coding DNA: TGTGCCAGTAGTATTCGGGTCAGCACTGAAGCTTTCTTT. Protein product: CASSIRVSTEAFF.